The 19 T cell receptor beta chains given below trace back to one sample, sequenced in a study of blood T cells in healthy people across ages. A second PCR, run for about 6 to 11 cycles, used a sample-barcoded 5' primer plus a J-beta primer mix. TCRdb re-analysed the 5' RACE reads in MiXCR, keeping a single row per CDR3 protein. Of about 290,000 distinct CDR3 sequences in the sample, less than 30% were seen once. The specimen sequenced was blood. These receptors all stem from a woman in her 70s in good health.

Here the CDR3 reads CASSQVSSGYNEQFF. In nucleotides, the CDR3 is TGTGCCAGCAGCCAAGTATCTAGTGGCTACAATGAGCAGTTCTTC. This rearrangement joins TRBV4-2 to TRBJ2-1; D unclear. V was trimmed by 1 base and J by 3 bases, leaving 10 bases between them. CDR1 and CDR2 from the germline V gene are LGHNA and YNFKEQ. The CDR3 totals 15 residues.

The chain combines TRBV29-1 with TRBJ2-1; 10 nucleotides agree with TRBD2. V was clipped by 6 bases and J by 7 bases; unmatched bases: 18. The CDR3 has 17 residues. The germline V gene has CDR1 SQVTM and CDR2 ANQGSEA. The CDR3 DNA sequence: TGCAGCGTCTGGGCTCCTAGCGGGAGTCTACAGAGGAATGAGCAGTTCTTC. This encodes CSVWAPSGSLQRNEQFF.

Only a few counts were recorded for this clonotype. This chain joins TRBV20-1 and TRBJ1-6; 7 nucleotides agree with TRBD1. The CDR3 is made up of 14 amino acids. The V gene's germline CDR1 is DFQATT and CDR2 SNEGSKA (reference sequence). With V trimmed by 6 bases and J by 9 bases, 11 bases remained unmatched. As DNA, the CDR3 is TGCAGTGCCGATAGCAGGGGGTTCGGTTCACCCCTCCACTTT. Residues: CSADSRGFGSPLHF.

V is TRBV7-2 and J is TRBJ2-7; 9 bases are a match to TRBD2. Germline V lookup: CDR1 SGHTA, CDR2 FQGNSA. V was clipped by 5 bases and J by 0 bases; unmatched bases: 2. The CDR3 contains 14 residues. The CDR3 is CASSHSGSSYEQYF. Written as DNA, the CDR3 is TGTGCCAGCAGCCATAGCGGGAGCTCCTACGAGCAGTACTTC. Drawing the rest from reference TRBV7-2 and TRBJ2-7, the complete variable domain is GAGVSQSPSNKVTEKGKDVELRCDPISGHTALYWYRQSLGQGLEFLIYFQGNSAPDKSGLPSDRFSAERTGGSVSTLTIQRTQQEDSAVYLCASSHSGSSYEQYFGPGTRLTVT.

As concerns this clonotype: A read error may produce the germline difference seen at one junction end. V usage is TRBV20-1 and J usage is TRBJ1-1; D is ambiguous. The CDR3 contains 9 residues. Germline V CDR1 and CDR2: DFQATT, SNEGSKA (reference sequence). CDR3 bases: TGCAGTGCTAGAGATCAGCCACATTTT. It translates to CSARDQPHF.

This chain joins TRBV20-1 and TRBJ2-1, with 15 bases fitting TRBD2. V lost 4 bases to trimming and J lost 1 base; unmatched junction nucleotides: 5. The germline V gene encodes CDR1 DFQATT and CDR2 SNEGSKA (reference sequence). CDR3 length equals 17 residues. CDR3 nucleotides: TGCAGTGCTACGGGACTAGCGGGAGGAAGTTCCTACAATGAGCAGTTCTTC. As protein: CSATGLAGGSSYNEQFF.

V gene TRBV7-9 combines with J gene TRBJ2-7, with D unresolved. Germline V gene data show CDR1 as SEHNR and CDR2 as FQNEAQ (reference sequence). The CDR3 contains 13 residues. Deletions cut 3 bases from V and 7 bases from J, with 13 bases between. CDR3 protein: CASSFGTRREQYF. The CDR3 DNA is TGTGCCAGCAGCTTTGGTACGCGTCGGGAGCAGTACTTC.

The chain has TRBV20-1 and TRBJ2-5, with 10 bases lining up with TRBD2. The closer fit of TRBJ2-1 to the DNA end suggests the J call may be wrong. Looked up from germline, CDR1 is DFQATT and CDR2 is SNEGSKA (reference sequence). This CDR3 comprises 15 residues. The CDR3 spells CSARDLPSGGYEQFF. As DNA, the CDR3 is TGCAGTGCTAGAGATTTGCCTAGCGGGGGATATGAGCAGTTCTTC.

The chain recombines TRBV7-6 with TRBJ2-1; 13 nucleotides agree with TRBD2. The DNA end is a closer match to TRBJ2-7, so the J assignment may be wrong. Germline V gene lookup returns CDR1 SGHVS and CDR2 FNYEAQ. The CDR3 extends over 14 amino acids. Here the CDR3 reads CASSRLAGGNEQYF. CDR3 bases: TGTGCCAGCAGTAGACTAGCGGGAGGTAACGAGCAGTACTTC.

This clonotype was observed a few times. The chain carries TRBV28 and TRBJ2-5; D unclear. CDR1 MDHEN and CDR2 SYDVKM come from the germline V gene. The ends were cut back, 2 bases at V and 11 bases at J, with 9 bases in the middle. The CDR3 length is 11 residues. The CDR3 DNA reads TGTGCCAGCAGTTTAAATGCTGAGCAGTACTTC. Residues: CASSLNAEQYF.

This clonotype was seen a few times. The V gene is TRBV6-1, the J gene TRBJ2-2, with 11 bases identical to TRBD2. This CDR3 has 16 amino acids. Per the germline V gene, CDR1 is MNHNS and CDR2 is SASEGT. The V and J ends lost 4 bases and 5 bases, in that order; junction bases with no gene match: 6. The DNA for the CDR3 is TGTGCCAGCAGTGGACCGGGACTAGCGGCGACCGGGGAGCTGTTTTTT. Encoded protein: CASSGPGLAATGELFF.

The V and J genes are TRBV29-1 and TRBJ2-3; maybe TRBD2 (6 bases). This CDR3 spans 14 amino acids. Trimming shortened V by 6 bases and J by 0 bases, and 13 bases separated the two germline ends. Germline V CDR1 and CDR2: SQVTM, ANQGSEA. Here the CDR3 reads CSVAPGASTDTQYF. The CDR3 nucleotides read TGCAGCGTGGCCCCGGGAGCAAGCACAGATACGCAGTATTTT.

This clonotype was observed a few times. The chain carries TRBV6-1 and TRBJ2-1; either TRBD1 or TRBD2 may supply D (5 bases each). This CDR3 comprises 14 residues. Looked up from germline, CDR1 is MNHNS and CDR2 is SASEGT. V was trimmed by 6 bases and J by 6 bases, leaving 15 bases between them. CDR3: CASSRFQGANEQFF. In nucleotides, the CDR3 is TGTGCCAGCAGCCGATTTCAGGGAGCCAATGAGCAGTTCTTC.

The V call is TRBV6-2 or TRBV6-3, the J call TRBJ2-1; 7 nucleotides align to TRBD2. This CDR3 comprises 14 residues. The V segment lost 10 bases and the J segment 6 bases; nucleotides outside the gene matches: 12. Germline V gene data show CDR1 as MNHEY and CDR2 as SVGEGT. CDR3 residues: CATIGASGLNEQFF. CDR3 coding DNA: TGTGCCACCATCGGGGCTAGCGGACTCAATGAGCAGTTCTTC.

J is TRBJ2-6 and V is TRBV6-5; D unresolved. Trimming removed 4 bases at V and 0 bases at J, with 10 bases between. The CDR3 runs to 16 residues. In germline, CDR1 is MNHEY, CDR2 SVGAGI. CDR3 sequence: CASSSLDYSGANVLTF. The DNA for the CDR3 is TGTGCCAGCAGTTCCCTTGATTACTCTGGGGCCAACGTCCTGACTTTC.

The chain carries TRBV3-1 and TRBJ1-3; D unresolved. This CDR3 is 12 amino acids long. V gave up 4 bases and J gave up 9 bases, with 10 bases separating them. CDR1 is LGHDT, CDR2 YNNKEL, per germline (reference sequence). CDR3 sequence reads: CASSLKSGTIYF. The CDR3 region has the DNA TGTGCCAGCAGCCTTAAAAGTGGCACCATATATTTT.

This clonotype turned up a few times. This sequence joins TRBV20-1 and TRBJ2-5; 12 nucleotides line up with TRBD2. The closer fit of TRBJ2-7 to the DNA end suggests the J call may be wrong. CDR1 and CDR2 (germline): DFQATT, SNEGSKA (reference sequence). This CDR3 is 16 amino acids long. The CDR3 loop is CSARVWTSGMSYEQYF. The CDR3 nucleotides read TGCAGTGCTAGAGTATGGACTAGCGGGATGTCCTACGAGCAGTACTTC.

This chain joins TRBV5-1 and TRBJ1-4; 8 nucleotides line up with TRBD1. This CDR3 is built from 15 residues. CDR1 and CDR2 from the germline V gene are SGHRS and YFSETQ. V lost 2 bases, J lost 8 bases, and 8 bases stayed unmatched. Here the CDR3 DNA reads TGCGCCAGCAGCTTTACAAGGACAGGGTCCGAAAAACTGTTTTTT. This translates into CASSFTRTGSEKLFF.

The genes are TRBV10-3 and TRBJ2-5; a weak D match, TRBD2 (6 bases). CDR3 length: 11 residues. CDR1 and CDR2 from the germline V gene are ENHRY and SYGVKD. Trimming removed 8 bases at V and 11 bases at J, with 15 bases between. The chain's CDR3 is CAIGLTREQYF. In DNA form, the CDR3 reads TGTGCCATCGGACTCACTCGGGAGCAGTACTTC.